This section outlines one T cell receptor (beta chain) sequence together with its context. An end of the junction does not agree with germline; a read error may underlie this. The sample originates from a study of blood T cell repertoires in COVID-19. Libraries were prepared by immunoSEQ multiplex PCR; TCRdb keeps only in-frame clonotypes and omits some of them. The sample contains a few hundred thousand clones, roughly 87% of which appear only once. Per germline, CDR1 WNHNN and CDR2 SYGVQD (reference sequence). The CDR3 is 15 amino acids. This receptor was taken from a young woman who had recovered from COVID-19. The source material was PBMCs or T cells enriched from blood (not recorded which). V usage is TRBV10-1 and J usage is TRBJ1-1, with TRBD1 matching 7 bases. CDR3 residues: CAHRHVLEGHDRELF. DNA of the CDR3: TGCGCCCATCGCCACGTCCTTGAGGGGCATGACAGGGAGTTATTT.